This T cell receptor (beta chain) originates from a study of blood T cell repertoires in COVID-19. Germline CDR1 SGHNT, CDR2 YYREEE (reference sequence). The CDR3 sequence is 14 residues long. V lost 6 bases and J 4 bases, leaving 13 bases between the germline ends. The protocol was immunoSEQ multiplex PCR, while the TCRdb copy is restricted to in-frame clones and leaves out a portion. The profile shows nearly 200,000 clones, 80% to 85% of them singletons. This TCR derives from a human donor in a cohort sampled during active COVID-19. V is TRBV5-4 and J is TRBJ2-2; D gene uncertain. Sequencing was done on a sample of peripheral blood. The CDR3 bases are TGTGCCAGCACCCCAGGCACGAGCACCGGGGAGCTGTTTTTT. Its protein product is CASTPGTSTGELFF.